This T cell receptor beta chain was sequenced during a study of long-term antiretroviral therapy in people with HIV. The content of samples before DNA extraction was roughly 1-10 million cryopreserved PBMC. V was trimmed by 1 base and J by 1 base, leaving 11 bases between them. CDR3 length: 15 amino acids. Germline CDR1 SGHNT, CDR2 YYREEE (reference sequence). An immunoSEQ assay, version v3.0, was performed at survey level. This table comes from immunoSEQ multiplex PCR, and its TCRdb copy is limited to in-frame clones, with some not included. The sample shows 25,000 to 30,000 clones, 90% to 95% of them seen only once.

The gene calls are TRBV5-4 and TRBJ1-2; weak D call: TRBD1 (6 bases). Sequencing used unsorted PBMCs, obtained 3.1 years after starting antiretroviral therapy. This clonotype originated in a man younger than 35 with HIV. The CDR3 DNA is TGTGCCAGCAGCTTGCGGGGGCAGGGTAACTATGGCTACACCTTC. It yields the protein CASSLRGQGNYGYTF.